These 25 T cell receptor beta chains were all obtained from the same sample, sequenced in a study of T cells in Graves' hyperthyroidism and ophthalmopathy. TCR beta CDR3 regions were amplified from RNA. The study used the HTBI primer set for a first-round RT-PCR of the TCR CDR3. TCRdb processed the multiplex PCR reads anew with MiXCR; each CDR3 protein has one entry. The table includes about 400,000 distinct CDR3 sequences, roughly an eighth detected once. The sequenced sample was blood. These receptors were obtained from a young woman with Graves' hyperthyroidism.

This clonotype was seen repeatedly, ten times or more. The J gene is TRBJ2-1, the V gene TRBV20-1, with 8 bases that match TRBD2. The CDR3 runs to 14 residues. V was pared by 6 bases and J by 7 bases, with 11 bases of the junction left unmatched. The V gene's germline CDR1 is DFQATT and CDR2 SNEGSKA (reference sequence). As DNA, the CDR3 is TGCAGTGCCCACGGGGCGGGAGGAGGAAATGAGCAGTTCTTC. It encodes CSAHGAGGGNEQFF.

This clonotype was recorded at least ten times. The rearrangement links TRBV4-2 to TRBJ2-1; 13 bases agree with TRBD2. The ends lost 1 base at V and 9 bases at J; junction bases unmatched: 12. Looked up from germline, CDR1 is LGHNA and CDR2 is YNFKEQ. The CDR3 sequence is 18 residues long. This CDR3 is CASSQAKSGLAGEGEQFF. The CDR3 DNA sequence: TGTGCCAGCAGCCAAGCTAAAAGCGGACTAGCGGGAGAGGGTGAGCAGTTCTTC.

This clonotype was counted many times. V gene TRBV28 combines with J gene TRBJ2-7; 7 bases are a match to TRBD1. Per the germline V gene, CDR1 is MDHEN and CDR2 is SYDVKM. This CDR3 is 13 amino acids long. Trimming removed 5 bases from V and 6 bases from J; junction bases left unmatched: 7. The DNA for the CDR3 is TGTGCCAGCAGTCCCGGGACAGACATCGAGCAGTACTTC. Its protein is CASSPGTDIEQYF.

This clonotype showed up many times. The chain uses TRBV27 and TRBJ2-7, with TRBD1 matching over 8 bases. V trimming: 6 bases; J trimming: 3 bases; junction bases outside the gene matches: 4. The CDR3 is 13 residues long. The V gene's germline CDR1 is MNHEY and CDR2 SMNVEV (reference sequence). This CDR3 reads CASSPRGLYEQYF. As DNA, the CDR3 is TGTGCCAGCAGCCCCAGGGGGCTCTACGAGCAGTACTTC.

This clonotype was counted at least ten times. V is TRBV2 and J is TRBJ2-7; D ambiguous. CDR3 length: 11 amino acids. Per the germline V gene, CDR1 is SNHLY and CDR2 is FYNNEI. V was pared by 3 bases and J by 4 bases, with 4 bases between. CDR3 protein: CASSEVYEQYF. CDR3 nucleotides: TGTGCCAGCAGTGAGGTTTACGAGCAGTACTTC.

This clonotype was seen repeatedly, ten times or more. This chain connects TRBV12-3 or TRBV12-4 to TRBJ1-1; 9 nucleotides match TRBD1. V gave up 5 bases and J gave up 6 bases; unmatched junction bases: 10. The CDR3 spans 15 residues. DNA of the CDR3: TGTGCCAGCAGTCCCCGGACAGGGGTCGGGGCTGAAGCTTTCTTT. Its translation is CASSPRTGVGAEAFF.

This clonotype showed up just a few times. The chain has TRBV5-1 and TRBJ2-2; D is unresolved. V was clipped by 3 bases and J by 0 bases, with 9 bases between them. CDR1 is SGHRS and CDR2 is YFSETQ in the germline V gene. CDR3 length equals 15 residues. CDR3 in amino acids: CASSSVDPNTGELFF. CDR3 nucleotides: TGCGCCAGCAGCTCGGTTGACCCGAACACCGGGGAGCTGTTTTTT.

This clonotype was seen at least ten times. The genes are TRBV5-5 and TRBJ1-2; D call uncertain. Germline-derived CDR1 and CDR2 are SGHKS and YYEKEE (reference sequence). The CDR3 runs to 14 residues. Trimming removed 4 bases from V and 1 base from J, with 11 bases in between. CDR3 in amino acids: CASSPTDLNYGYTF. CDR3 DNA: TGTGCCAGCAGCCCGACGGACCTTAACTATGGCTACACCTTC. Filled out from reference TRBV5-5 and TRBJ1-2, the complete variable domain reads DAGVTQSPTHLIKTRGQQVTLRCSPISGHKSVSWYQQVLGQGPQFIFQYYEKEERGRGNFPDRFSARQFPNYSSELNVNALLLGDSALYLCASSPTDLNYGYTFGSGTRLTVV.

This clonotype has only a few counts. Germline is not matched at one junction end, which may reflect a read error. This chain connects TRBV7-7 to TRBJ2-7, with 8 bases aligning to TRBD1. In germline, CDR1 is SSHAT, CDR2 FNYEAQ (reference sequence). The CDR3 spans 15 residues. The CDR3, as DNA: TGTGCTAGCAGCTTGGATTGGACAGGGACCTACGAGCAGTACTTC. This gives the protein CASSLDWTGTYEQYF. Based on the CDR3 plus reference TRBV7-7 and TRBJ2-7, the full variable domain is GAGVSQSPRYKVTKRGQDVTLRCDPISSHATLYWYQQALGQGPEFLTYFNYEAQPDKSGLPSDRFSAERPEGSISTLTIQRTEQRDSAMYRCASSLDWTGTYEQYFGPGTRLTVT.

The chain has TRBV19 and TRBJ1-1; TRBD1 is a possible D gene (6 bases). The germline CDR1 and CDR2 sequences are LNHDA and SQIVND (reference sequence). Trimming left V 6 bases short and J 4 bases short, with 15 bases between. The CDR3 extends over 14 amino acids. CDR3 region: CASRTQGGGTEAFF. CDR3 DNA sequence: TGTGCCAGTAGGACACAGGGAGGCGGCACTGAAGCTTTCTTT.

There are many counts of this clonotype. The V call is TRBV28, the J call TRBJ2-7, with a tentative D call TRBD1 (6 bases). V lost 5 bases, J lost 5 bases, and 16 bases lay in between. The germline V gene has CDR1 MDHEN and CDR2 SYDVKM. This CDR3 region has 14 residues. The CDR3 DNA sequence: TGTGCCAGCAGTGACACAGGGCGCAAGGACGAGCAGTACTTC. Translation: CASSDTGRKDEQYF.

This chain joins TRBV5-4 and TRBJ1-3, with D hard to call. The CDR3 totals 14 residues. Germline values: CDR1 SGHNT, CDR2 YYREEE (reference sequence). Trimming removed 5 bases at V and 2 bases at J, with 11 bases between. DNA for the CDR3: TGTGCCAGCAGGCACCTGGAGGCTGGAAACACCATATATTTT. This codes for CASRHLEAGNTIYF.

This clonotype was picked up many times. The CDR3 DNA follows: TGTGCCATCAGTCCAGGGACAGAACTAGCCAAAAACATTCAGTACTTC. Translation gives CAISPGTELAKNIQYF. J is TRBJ2-4 and V is TRBV10-3; the match to TRBD1 covers 7 bases. V was pared by 5 bases and J by 0 bases, with 7 bases of the junction left unmatched. This CDR3 region has 16 residues. Per the germline V gene, CDR1 is ENHRY and CDR2 is SYGVKD.

At least ten counts were recorded for this clonotype. The rearrangement links TRBV7-9 to TRBJ2-2, with D tentatively TRBD1 (5 bases). V was clipped by 4 bases and J by 2 bases, with 8 bases between them. The CDR3 totals 14 residues. The V gene's germline CDR1 is SEHNR and CDR2 FQNEAQ (reference sequence). As DNA, the CDR3 is TGTGCCAGCAGCTCGGACACCAACACCGGGGAGCTGTTTTTT. This translates into CASSSDTNTGELFF.

This clonotype occurred a few times. The rearrangement links TRBV27 to TRBJ1-2; D is unresolved. CDR1 and CDR2 from the germline V gene are MNHEY and SMNVEV (reference sequence). Trimming shortened V by 10 bases and J by 4 bases, and 22 bases separated the two germline ends. This CDR3 contains 15 residues. This chain's CDR3 is CATYGPLALSYGYTF. DNA of the CDR3: TGTGCCACCTACGGACCCTTAGCTCTGAGCTATGGCTACACCTTC.

The chain recombines TRBV10-2 with TRBJ1-5; D gene unclear. The V gene's germline CDR1 is WSHSY and CDR2 SAAADI. Trimming took off 7 bases at V and 7 bases at J, with 14 bases between the two ends. The CDR3 loop spans 13 amino acids. The CDR3: CASTSGVGQPQHF. The CDR3 DNA reads TGCGCCAGCACTAGCGGGGTGGGGCAGCCCCAGCATTTT.

To note about this clonotype: This may be a read error: a much more frequent sequence differs by one nucleotide. The chain carries TRBV6-1 and TRBJ2-7; 10 bases agree with TRBD2. This CDR3 contains 15 residues. Germline V gene sequence: CDR1 MNHNS, CDR2 SASEGT. Trimming at V came to 11 bases and at J to 0 bases, leaving 10 bases not matched to a gene. CDR3 bases: TGTGCCGGCACCTGGACTAGCGGAAGCTCCTACGAGCAGTACTTC. It is translated as CAGTWTSGSSYEQYF.

This clonotype was recorded at least ten times. The CDR3 is CASSPTDRGRLAFF. The DNA for the CDR3 is TGTGCCAGCAGCCCTACGGACAGGGGACGTCTTGCTTTCTTT. The V call is TRBV7-2, the J call TRBJ1-1; 9 positions match TRBD1. Germline V gene lookup returns CDR1 SGHTA and CDR2 FQGNSA. With V trimmed by 5 bases and J by 11 bases, 12 bases remained unmatched. CDR3 length: 14 amino acids.

This clonotype came up many times. The rearrangement links TRBV29-1 to TRBJ2-7, with 14 bases that match TRBD2. V lost 7 bases and J lost 6; bases outside the gene matches: 8. Looked up from germline, CDR1 is SQVTM and CDR2 is ANQGSEA. The CDR3 totals 14 residues. The CDR3 sequence: CSGKGLAGASEQYF. The CDR3 DNA is TGCAGCGGGAAGGGACTAGCGGGAGCGAGCGAGCAGTACTTC.

This clonotype has a handful of counts. This rearrangement joins TRBV7-9 to TRBJ1-4; D may be TRBD1 (6 bases). CDR3 length equals 16 residues. Germline values: CDR1 SEHNR, CDR2 FQNEAQ (reference sequence). Trimming took 5 bases from V and 0 from J, leaving 13 bases between them. CDR3 DNA sequence: TGTGCCAGCAGCGGGACACGAGTTGCAACTAATGAAAAACTGTTTTTT. Protein: CASSGTRVATNEKLFF.

This clonotype was detected ten times or more. This may be a read error, as it is one base from a much larger clone. The V call is TRBV12-3 or TRBV12-4, the J call TRBJ2-5, with TRBD2 identical over 11 bases. The CDR3 loop spans 15 amino acids. V dropped 5 bases and J dropped 5; count of bases not matched to a gene: 7. The CDR3 region has the DNA TGTGCCAGCAGTCCGACTAGCGGGAACCCTGAGACCCAGTACTTC. Protein sequence: CASSPTSGNPETQYF.

This clonotype was seen a handful of times. The rearrangement links TRBV11-2 to TRBJ1-6; D is perhaps TRBD1 (5 bases). CDR3 length: 14 amino acids. V lost 8 bases to trimming and J lost 4 bases, with 12 bases between them. From germline, CDR1 is SGHAT and CDR2 FQNNGV. CDR3: CASALTAYNSPLHF. CDR3 coding DNA: TGTGCCAGCGCATTGACAGCATATAATTCACCCCTCCACTTT.

This clonotype was seen many times. This chain links TRBV28 with TRBJ2-1; D is unclear. This CDR3 has 12 residues. Trimming removed 8 bases from V and 3 bases from J, with 8 bases in between. Germline CDR1 reads MDHEN; CDR2 reads SYDVKM. The CDR3 reads CASRVDYNEQFF. The CDR3 nucleotides read TGTGCCAGCCGGGTGGACTACAATGAGCAGTTCTTC.

This clonotype was recorded many times. J is TRBJ2-2 and V is TRBV7-8; no definite D call. From germline, CDR1 is SGHVS and CDR2 FQNEAQ. V was cut by 5 bases and J by 9 bases, with 16 bases left in between. The CDR3 spans 14 residues. CDR3 DNA sequence: TGTGCCAGCAGCCTACTTAGCTTCTCCTGGGAGCTGTTTTTT. Translated: CASSLLSFSWELFF.

As concerns this clonotype: A much more abundant neighbour one base away suggests this may be a read error. The chain carries TRBV7-3 and TRBJ2-3; D is perhaps TRBD1 (6 bases). The CDR3 extends over 14 amino acids. Looked up from germline, CDR1 is SGHTA and CDR2 is FQGTGA. The DNA for the CDR3 is TGTGCCAGCAGCTCCGATGGACAGCCAGATACGCTGTATTTT. This gives the protein CASSSDGQPDTLYF.